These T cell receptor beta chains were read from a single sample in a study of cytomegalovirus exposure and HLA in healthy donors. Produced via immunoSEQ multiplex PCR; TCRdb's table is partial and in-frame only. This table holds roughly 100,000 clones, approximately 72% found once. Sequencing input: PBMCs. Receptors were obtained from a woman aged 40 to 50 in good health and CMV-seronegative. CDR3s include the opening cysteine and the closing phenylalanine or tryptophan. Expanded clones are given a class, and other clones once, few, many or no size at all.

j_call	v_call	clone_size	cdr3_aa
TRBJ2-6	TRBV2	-	CASSLQGASGANVLTF
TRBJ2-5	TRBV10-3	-	CAISESLAGGETQYF
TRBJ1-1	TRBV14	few	CASSQDWTGEPFF
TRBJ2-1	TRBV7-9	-	CASSLVAGGFRNEQFF
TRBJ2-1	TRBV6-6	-	CASSSGQGRDEQFF
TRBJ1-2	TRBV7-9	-	CSSSLQGSNGYTF
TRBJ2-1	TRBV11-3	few	CASSRTSGEQFF
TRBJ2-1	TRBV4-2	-	CASSQGGTRNEQFF
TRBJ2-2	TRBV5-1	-	CASSLFGQAQQSGELFF
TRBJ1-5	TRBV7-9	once	CSSTQGNQPQHF
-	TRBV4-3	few	CASSQGPGQGDNEQYF
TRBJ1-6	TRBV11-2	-	CASSLVTGDRTLHF
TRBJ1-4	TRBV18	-	CASSPGVLEDEKLFF
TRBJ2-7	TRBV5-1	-	CASSLDRGQDEQYF
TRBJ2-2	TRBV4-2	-	CASSQDASGSTGELFF
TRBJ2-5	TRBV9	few	CASSDRLALQETQYF
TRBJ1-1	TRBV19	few	CASSPTPQRGLAEAFF
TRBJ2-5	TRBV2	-	CASSRTSGSGETQYF
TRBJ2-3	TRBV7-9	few	CASSPKRTGETDTQYF
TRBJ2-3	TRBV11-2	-	CASSPRGTDTQYF
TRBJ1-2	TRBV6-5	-	CASSYGPGGLGYTF
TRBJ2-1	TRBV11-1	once	CASSLEGGRDGDEQFF
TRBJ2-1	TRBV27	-	CASSRLGTARDEQFF
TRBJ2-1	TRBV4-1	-	CASSQDPTVLASNEQFF
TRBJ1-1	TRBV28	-	CASSSHRVDLGSTEAFF
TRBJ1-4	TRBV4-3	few	CASSQGTGNEKLFF
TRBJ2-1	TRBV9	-	CASSVGGGEQFF
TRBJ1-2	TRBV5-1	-	CASSLAERNYGYTF
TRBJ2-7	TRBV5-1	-	CASSLSGVGEQYF
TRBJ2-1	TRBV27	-	CASSGTSGRGSYNEQFF
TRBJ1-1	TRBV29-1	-	CSVPREVNTEAFF
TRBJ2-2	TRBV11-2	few	CASSKGIAGGSGELFF
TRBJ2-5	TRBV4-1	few	CASSQGGGSQETQYF
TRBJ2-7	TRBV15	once	CATSGPGTGNREQYF
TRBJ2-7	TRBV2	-	CASRQEDRTYEQYF
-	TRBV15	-	CATSRAVQGWGYEQYF